Listed here are 26 T cell receptor beta chains from one sample, sequenced in a study of CD8+ T cells in alopecia areata. After isolation, RNA underwent reverse transcription to generate cDNA as the sequencing template. The repertoire was sequenced with immunoSEQ multiplex PCR; TCRdb's copy has only in-frame clones and lacks some. This table holds 150,000 to 200,000 clones, 60% to 75% found once. As to treatment: oral pan-JAK inhibitor, 5-10 mg twice daily. Sequencing used CD4+ T cells sorted from blood, obtained at week 24, from a patient treated with tofacitinib. The origin of the receptors is a human donor with alopecia areata.

This clone was seen a few times. This chain uses TRBV6-1 with TRBJ2-3, with 15 bases aligning to TRBD2. This CDR3 region has 16 residues. Unmatched junction bases numbered 7, after V lost 4 bases and J lost 8 bases. Germline V gene data show CDR1 as MNHNS and CDR2 as SASEGT. The CDR3 reads CASSAGTSGGQGTQYF. For the CDR3, the DNA is TGTGCCAGCAGTGCAGGGACTAGCGGGGGGCAGGGTACGCAGTATTTT.

The rearrangement links TRBV11-3 to TRBJ1-2; the match to TRBD1 covers 10 bases. Per germline, CDR1 SGHNT and CDR2 YENEEA. With V trimmed by 3 bases and J by 8 bases, 6 bases remained unmatched. The CDR3 is made up of 14 amino acids. The CDR3 DNA sequence: TGTGCCAGCAGCTTTTCCGGGACAGGGGTAGGCTACACCTTC. Its protein product is CASSFSGTGVGYTF.

A remark on this clone: The sample holds other DNA sequences that translate to the same CDR3. The chain combines TRBV29-1 with TRBJ1-1; D is perhaps TRBD1 (5 bases). Germline CDR1 and CDR2: SQVTM and ANQGSEA. V shed 4 bases and J shed 3 bases, with 6 bases lying between them. The CDR3 extends over 11 amino acids. In DNA form, the CDR3 reads TGCAGCGTTGTGGGGGACACTGAAGCTTTCTTT. This sequence encodes CSVVGDTEAFF.

The chain recombines TRBV6-5 with TRBJ1-2, with D tentatively TRBD1 (6 bases). V lost 0 bases, J lost 12 bases, and 8 bases lay in between. Germline lookup yields CDR1 MNHEY and CDR2 SVGAGI. The CDR3 contains 11 residues. DNA of the CDR3: TGTGCCAGCAGTTACTCTGGGACACACACCTTC. It yields the protein CASSYSGTHTF.

The chain is built from TRBV30 and TRBJ1-2; no clear D gene. The V gene lost 4 bases and the J gene lost 5 bases, with 17 bases spanning the gap. This CDR3 has 14 residues. The germline gives CDR1 GTSNPN, CDR2 SVGIG (reference sequence). DNA of the CDR3: TGTGCCTGGAACCTCAGACACAGATTTTATGGCTACACCTTC. This codes for CAWNLRHRFYGYTF.

CDR3 sequence (DNA): TGCGCCAGCAGTTGGGGCCCGGGCGGGGGCCTTAGCACAGATACGCAGTATTTT. It is translated as CASSWGPGGGLSTDTQYF. This chain joins TRBV5-1 and TRBJ2-3, with D tentatively TRBD2 (7 bases). The V end lost 5 bases, the J end lost 0 bases, and 22 bases lay between the germline ends. The CDR3 sequence is 18 residues long. The germline CDR1 and CDR2 sequences are SGHRS and YFSETQ.

This clone has a handful of counts. The J gene is TRBJ1-1, the V gene TRBV7-3; D call uncertain. The ends were cut back, 1 base at V and 1 base at J, with 7 bases in the middle. Germline-derived CDR1 and CDR2 are SGHTA and FQGTGA. The CDR3 loop spans 14 amino acids. CDR3 in DNA: TGTGCCAGCAGCTTAAGTCCAGGGAACACTGAAGCTTTCTTT. Its protein is CASSLSPGNTEAFF.

This chain joins TRBV5-6 and TRBJ2-2; no clear D gene. Trimming took 5 bases from V and 4 from J, leaving 3 bases between them. Germline values: CDR1 SGHDT, CDR2 YYEEEE. The CDR3 runs 11 residues. CDR3 sequence reads: CASSITGELFF. The CDR3 coding sequence is TGTGCCAGCAGTATCACCGGGGAGCTGTTTTTT.

This rearrangement joins TRBV29-1 to TRBJ2-3, with 11 bases identical to TRBD1. The V and J ends lost 6 bases and 4 bases, in that order; junction bases with no gene match: 6. The CDR3 runs 14 residues. Looked up from germline, CDR1 is SQVTM and CDR2 is ANQGSEA. The CDR3 nucleotides read TGCAGCGTCGAACCGGGACAGGGGGCAGATACGCAGTATTTT. Protein product: CSVEPGQGADTQYF.

With respect to this clone: The same CDR3 can be traced to other DNA sequences in this sample. This chain joins TRBV30 and TRBJ2-7; the D is unclear. Germline-derived CDR1 and CDR2 are GTSNPN and SVGIG (reference sequence). This CDR3 contains 12 residues. Trimming stripped 2 bases from V and 0 bases from J, with 5 bases between. The CDR3 DNA is TGTGCCTGGAGTTCAAGCTCCTACGAGCAGTACTTC. It codes for CAWSSSSYEQYF.

The J gene is TRBJ2-2, the V gene TRBV9, with D possibly TRBD1 on 5 matching bases. Germline CDR1 reads SGDLS; CDR2 reads YYNGEE. Between the trimmed V and J ends, which lost 3 bases and 4 bases, there was a span of 10 bases. CDR3 length: 14 amino acids. The CDR3 sequence is CASSDRQITGELFF. In DNA, the CDR3 is TGTGCCAGCAGCGACCGACAGATCACCGGGGAGCTGTTTTTT.

CDR3 residues: CSVGRGGTQYF. CDR3 DNA sequence: TGCAGCGTTGGCCGGGGAGGTACGCAGTATTTT. V and J are TRBV29-1 and TRBJ2-3; D is possibly TRBD2 (6 bases). The CDR3 loop spans 11 amino acids. Trimming shortened V by 4 bases and J by 8 bases, and 10 bases separated the two germline ends. The germline gives CDR1 SQVTM, CDR2 ANQGSEA.

The chain uses TRBV9 and TRBJ1-1; D unresolved. The V gene lost 2 bases and the J gene lost 1 base, with 6 bases spanning the gap. The CDR3 extends over 13 amino acids. Germline-derived CDR1 and CDR2 are SGDLS and YYNGEE. The CDR3 protein is CASSVQANTEAFF. CDR3 nucleotide sequence: TGTGCCAGCAGCGTCCAAGCGAACACTGAAGCTTTCTTT.

The V and J genes are TRBV30 and TRBJ1-2, with no clear D. Per germline, CDR1 GTSNPN and CDR2 SVGIG (reference sequence). V was pared by 2 bases and J by 7 bases, with 8 bases between. The CDR3 spans 11 residues. This CDR3 is CAWSLMGGYTF. For the CDR3, the DNA is TGTGCCTGGAGTTTAATGGGTGGCTACACCTTC.

This chain joins TRBV30 and TRBJ1-2; 8 bases are a match to TRBD1. The germline V gene encodes CDR1 GTSNPN and CDR2 SVGIG (reference sequence). This CDR3 is built from 14 residues. The V segment lost 2 bases and the J segment 4 bases; nucleotides outside the gene matches: 6. CDR3 DNA: TGTGCCTGGAGTAGGGACAGGAACTTCTATGGCTACACCTTC. Protein sequence: CAWSRDRNFYGYTF.

This rearrangement joins TRBV7-9 to TRBJ1-2; possible D gene TRBD1, 6 bases. The CDR3 extends over 14 amino acids. Germline CDR1 is SEHNR and CDR2 is FQNEAQ (reference sequence). Trimming pared 3 bases from V and 8 bases from J, leaving 16 bases between. CDR3 coding DNA: TGTGCCAGCAGCTTCGGTACAGGGCCTAGCGGCTACACCTTC. It yields the protein CASSFGTGPSGYTF. Complete variable domain (other parts from reference TRBV7-9 and TRBJ1-2): DTGVSQNPRHKITKRGQNVTFRCDPISEHNRLYWYRQTLGQGPEFLTYFQNEAQLEKSRLLSDRFSAERPKGSFSTLEIQRTEQGDSAMYLCASSFGTGPSGYTFGSGTRLTVV.

The chain has TRBV29-1 and TRBJ2-1, with D possibly called TRBD1 or TRBD2 (7 bases each). The CDR3 is 13 amino acids. Trimming removed 6 bases at V and 8 bases at J, with 17 bases between. The germline CDR1 and CDR2 sequences are SQVTM and ANQGSEA. CDR3 nucleotides: TGCAGCGTGGGGAGGGGGCAAGGCGATGAGCAGTTCTTC. Amino acid sequence: CSVGRGQGDEQFF.

This clone occurred a few times. V gene TRBV7-8 combines with J gene TRBJ2-3, with D perhaps given as TRBD1 or TRBD2 (5 bases each). V was shortened by 5 bases and J by 7 bases, with 13 bases between the two germline ends. Germline V gene data show CDR1 as SGHVS and CDR2 as FQNEAQ. The CDR3 has 13 amino acids. CDR3 residues: CASSLHGANTQYF. In DNA, the CDR3 is TGTGCCAGCAGCCTTCACGGGGCGAATACGCAGTATTTT.

The chain links TRBV4-1 to TRBJ1-2, with no clear D. Trimming cost V 1 base and J 4 bases, with 19 bases left between them. The length of the CDR3 is 17 residues. CDR1 MGHRA and CDR2 YSYEKL come from the germline V gene. CDR3 bases: TGCGCCAGCAGCCAAGGAAGTCTAGGACGCCTGTCCTATGGCTACACCTTC. It encodes CASSQGSLGRLSYGYTF.

The chain is built from TRBV15 and TRBJ2-1, with TRBD1 identical over 10 bases. The J segment lost 2 bases and the V segment lost 0 bases, leaving 7 bases of the junction unmatched. The CDR3 extends over 18 amino acids. Germline CDR1 and CDR2: LNHNV and YYDKDF (reference sequence). CDR3 DNA sequence: TGTGCCACCAGCAGAGACCTCGGGACAGGGGAAACCTACAATGAGCAGTTCTTC. This sequence encodes CATSRDLGTGETYNEQFF.

This chain links TRBV5-1 with TRBJ2-7, with 7 bases lining up with TRBD1. Germline V gene sequence: CDR1 SGHRS, CDR2 YFSETQ. This CDR3 spans 17 amino acids. The J segment lost 2 bases and the V segment lost 3 bases, leaving 14 bases of the junction unmatched. The CDR3 spells CASSWTSGQRPPYEQYF. CDR3 bases: TGCGCCAGCAGCTGGACCTCGGGACAGCGCCCCCCCTACGAGCAGTACTTC.

The J gene is TRBJ2-6, the V gene TRBV15; no clear D gene. The CDR3 has 15 amino acids. Trimming cost V 3 bases and J 0 bases, with 6 bases left between them. Germline V gene data show CDR1 as LNHNV and CDR2 as YYDKDF (reference sequence). This CDR3 is CATSSLSSGANVLTF. The CDR3 DNA reads TGTGCCACCAGCAGCCTCAGCTCTGGGGCCAACGTCCTGACTTTC. Drawing the rest from reference TRBV15 and TRBJ2-6, the complete variable domain is DAMVIQNPRYQVTQFGKPVTLSCSQTLNHNVMYWYQQKSSQAPKLLFHYYDKDFNNEADTPDNFQSRRPNTSFCFLDIRSPGLGDTAMYLCATSSLSSGANVLTFGAGSRLTVL.

In its sample, this clone was seen a few times. This chain uses TRBV7-8 with TRBJ2-5, with 8 bases matching TRBD1. V lost 4 bases to trimming and J lost 5 bases; unmatched junction nucleotides: 12. Germline CDR1 and CDR2: SGHVS and FQNEAQ. The CDR3 totals 16 residues. In DNA, the CDR3 is TGTGCCAGCAGCTCCTCCTTGACAGGGGTTGGTGAGACCCAGTACTTC. It is translated as CASSSSLTGVGETQYF.

The chain uses TRBV29-1 and TRBJ1-1; possibly TRBD1 for D (6 bases). The CDR3 extends over 15 amino acids. V was shortened by 6 bases and J by 0 bases, with 17 bases between the two germline ends. The V gene's germline CDR1 is SQVTM and CDR2 ANQGSEA. This CDR3 is CSVVPTGLMNTEAFF. CDR3 coding DNA: TGCAGCGTCGTACCGACAGGTTTGATGAACACTGAAGCTTTCTTT.

The chain is built from TRBV18 and TRBJ2-6; D is perhaps TRBD1 or TRBD2 (6 bases each). The CDR3 loop spans 17 amino acids. With 0 bases removed from V and 1 base from J, the gap between germline ends came to 10 bases. CDR1 is KGHSH, CDR2 LQKENI, per germline. CDR3 amino acids: CASSPPGGLSGANVLTF. The CDR3 DNA reads as TGTGCCAGCTCACCACCAGGGGGACTTTCTGGGGCCAACGTCCTGACTTTC. Based on the CDR3 plus reference TRBV18 and TRBJ2-6, the full variable domain is NAGVMQNPRHLVRRRGQEARLRCSPMKGHSHVYWYRQLPEEGLKFMVYLQKENIIDESGMPKERFSAEFPKEGPSILRIQQVVRGDSAAYFCASSPPGGLSGANVLTFGAGSRLTVL.

The chain joins TRBV5-4 to TRBJ2-3, with no clear D. Germline V gene sequence: CDR1 SGHNT, CDR2 YYREEE (reference sequence). Trimming cost V 7 bases and J 6 bases, with 6 bases left between them. The CDR3 runs 10 residues. The CDR3: CASRPDTQYF. CDR3 sequence (DNA): TGTGCCAGCCGGCCCGATACGCAGTATTTT.